This T cell receptor (beta chain) was identified during a study of T cells in Graves' hyperthyroidism and ophthalmopathy. Study-level results: A median around 5.9 months before onset, the model predicted ophthalmopathy.

Patients were excluded because of uncontrolled infection, other autoimmune disease, pregnancy or lactation. This CDR3 comprises 15 residues. V dropped 3 bases and J dropped 1 base, with 13 bases sitting between them. The germline CDR1 and CDR2 sequences are SEHNR and FQNEAQ (reference sequence). As for this clonotype: What it recognizes is unknown.

Researchers took RNA transcripts and amplified the TCR beta CDR3 regions from them. HTBI primers were the set used in a first-round RT-PCR of the TCR CDR3. Using its own MiXCR run on the multiplex PCR reads, TCRdb lists one record per CDR3 protein. The table includes hundreds of thousands of distinct CDR3 sequences, about 20% detected once. The sequencing sample was made of blood. The sequence came from a man aged 25-40 years with Graves' ophthalmopathy. V gene TRBV7-9 combines with J gene TRBJ2-7; D is unresolved. CDR3 loop: CASSLMATRSYEQYF. The CDR3, as DNA: TGTGCCAGCAGCTTGATGGCTACTCGTTCCTACGAGCAGTACTTC.